This T cell receptor (beta chain) comes out of a study of cytomegalovirus exposure and HLA in healthy donors. This clone was detected only once. The antigen is unknown. This CDR3 region has 13 residues. Germline V CDR1 and CDR2: SQVTM, ANQGSEA. V was clipped by 2 bases and J by 0 bases, with 6 bases between them. The PCR used 60 Vbeta and 13 Jbeta primers. TCRdb's table, derived via immunoSEQ multiplex PCR, lists solely in-frame clones and lacks some. Of 160,000 or so clones listed, roughly 80% are singletons. General study results and limits: CMV serostatus was the only recorded immune exposure for donors. Some TCR beta chains (approximately 180 of them) were listed as cytomegalovirus-associated. Relative to the approximately 700-donor mean, N-insertions were reportedly fewer in an Asian-associated ancestry cluster in a later analysis.

Material for sequencing was PBMCs. This clonotype was obtained from a woman aged 30 to 39 in good health and CMV-seropositive. The chain combines TRBV29-1 with TRBJ2-3; TRBD1 might be the D (6 bases). Here the CDR3 DNA reads TGCAGCGTTGAACAGGGGAGCACAGATACGCAGTATTTT. Translated: CSVEQGSTDTQYF.